This T cell receptor beta chain derives from a study of Ad26.COV2.S vaccination and SARS-CoV-2 variants (dated by TCRdb to 2020 to 2023). With regard to the full study: Vaccine-arm donors came from COV1001, a multicentre, randomized, double-blind, placebo-controlled phase I-IIa trial of Ad26.COV2.S in healthy adults. The TCR-sequenced set comprised around 30 samples: about 19 Ad26.COV2.S vaccine recipients, 5 placebo recipients and 8 SARS-CoV-2 convalescent individuals. Ad26.COV2.S was administered intramuscularly at 5 x 10^10 or 1 x 10^11 viral particles, either as a single shot or as two shots given 56 days apart. Investigators remained blinded to trial group allocation during experiments and outcome assessment. Trial participants were randomized into five groups of five, in which low-dose or high-dose Ad26.COV2.S was given once or twice, or placebo was given on both occasions. TCRbeta repertoire sequencing served as the tool for gauging how specific and how broad the SARS-CoV-2-reactive T cell receptors were following Ad26.COV2.S vaccination.

V is clipped by 1 base and J by 4 bases, and the sequence between their germline boundaries is 10 bases long. The germline V gene gives CDR1 as SGHAT and CDR2 as FQNNGV. The CDR3 sequence holds 15 residues, the cysteine and phenylalanine included. Just the 45-base CDR3 DNA is kept, in frame starting at base 1. This sample's treatment or condition label indicates: some 20 received Ad26.COV2.S at low or high dose, single or two shots; about 5 received placebo; per-sample allocation not given. For vaccine and placebo recipients, the sequenced repertoires came from samples collected on day 63 after the first injection. Cohort 1b enrolled roughly 25 adults aged 18-55 years at a single site in Boston, USA, between 29 July and 7 August 2020. Ad26.COV2.S was a replication-incompetent adenovirus type 26 vector that expressed a prefusion-stabilized SARS-CoV-2 spike protein derived from the original Wuhan strain.

This clone was counted a single time. Its antigen is not yet known. Base quality data are lacking; no much larger clone is found one base away. Broader findings and caveats from the paper: After vaccination, substantial breadth of spike-specific CD8+ and CD4+ T cell responses was reported. Compared with placebo recipients, Ad26.COV2.S recipients showed higher spike-specific TCR breadth (P = 0.0014). The study lacked the statistical power to compare responses across vaccine doses or regimens. It was noted by the authors that total T cell responses may have been underestimated by the TCR breadth and depth analyses. Vaccine and placebo recipients had comparable non-spike TCR breadth, which fits with the vaccine containing only spike.

The immunoSEQ Assay was used to sequence TCRbeta CDR3 regions. After extraction, genomic DNA underwent amplification by bias-controlled multiplex PCR, followed by high-throughput sequencing. From the authors' description of their analysis: To quantify the absolute abundance of every unique TCRbeta CDR3 region, sequences were collapsed and filtered. T cell fraction was estimated by normalizing TCRbeta template counts to usable DNA, which was measured by amplifying reference genes present in all nucleated cells. Repertoire TCRs were annotated as SARS-CoV-2-specific by exact matching of V gene, CDR3 amino acid sequence and J gene to a known reactive TCR set. MIRA supplied the reference SARS-CoV-2 TCR set, which was filtered for enrichment in COVID-19-positive ImmuneCODE repertoires so that public or cross-reactive TCRs were removed. Using the MIRA antigens, annotated TCRs were further analysed by specific ORF or by position within an ORF. Depth was the summed frequency of annotated unique rearrangements, while breadth was defined as annotated unique rearrangements over total unique productive rearrangements. Two-sided Wilcoxon rank-sum tests were used to compare TCR breadth between groups. TCRdb holds this immuneACCESS table with in-frame rearrangements only. Some clones are missing; in checked studies, unresolved V genes explain under half, and the rest has no known cause. Clonal size and the V and J genes are those of that table, whereas D and trimming came from the DNA. The sample contains 300,000 to 400,000 clones, 80% to 90% of them found a single time. The ten largest clones capture about 3.4% of the sample.

The sequence was obtained from a person aged 18-65 years who received the Ad26.COV2.S COVID-19 vaccine or a placebo. This receptor chain uses TRBV11-2 and TRBJ2-2; the D gene cannot be resolved reliably. Material: peripheral blood, obtained in a trial of Ad26.COV2.S vaccine versus placebo. CDR3 sequence: CASSLVGQFTGELFF. The bases are TGTGCCAGCAGCTTAGTAGGCCAGTTCACCGGGGAGCTGTTTTTT.